These 9 T cell receptor beta chains were all obtained from the same sample, sequenced in a study of CD8+CD57+ T cells in acquired aplastic anemia. The template used for profiling TCR beta VDJ and CDR3 was genomic DNA. MiXCR was run by TCRdb on the reads, yielding one entry per CDR3 protein. This table has hundreds of thousands of distinct CDR3 sequences, approximately 70% appearing once. The sequenced sample was sorted CD4+, CD8+, or CD8+CD57+ T cells (not recorded which) from PBMCs. The receptors come from a human donor in good health, serving as a control.

The chain combines TRBV5-1 with TRBJ2-2; 9 bases map to TRBD1. From germline, CDR1 is SGHRS and CDR2 YFSETQ. After removal of 0 bases from V and 13 bases from J, the junction contained 4 bases not matched to a gene. This CDR3 region has 13 residues. CDR3 in amino acids: CASSLVNRGPLFF. CDR3 DNA sequence: TGCGCCAGCAGCTTGGTGAACAGGGGGCCGCTGTTTTTT.

This clonotype has a count of ten or more. The rearrangement joins TRBV7-6 to TRBJ2-1, with 7 bases lining up with TRBD1. In germline, CDR1 is SGHVS, CDR2 FNYEAQ. With V trimmed by 5 bases and J by 7 bases, 14 bases remained unmatched. This CDR3 is built from 16 residues. The CDR3: CASSRSPGQNLNEQFF. For the CDR3, the DNA is TGTGCCAGCAGCCGTAGTCCGGGACAGAATTTGAATGAGCAGTTCTTC.

The chain combines TRBV5-8 with TRBJ1-5; D remains unclear. Germline CDR1 reads SGHTS; CDR2 reads YDEGEE. Trimming removed 4 bases from V and 5 bases from J, with 10 bases in between. CDR3 length: 13 residues. CDR3 region: CASSDRWDQPQHF. The CDR3, as DNA: TGTGCCAGCAGCGACCGGTGGGATCAGCCCCAGCATTTT.

V usage is TRBV12-3 or TRBV12-4 and J usage is TRBJ2-1; 7 bases line up with TRBD1. There are 15 residues in the CDR3. V lost 6 bases to trimming and J lost 4 bases; unmatched junction nucleotides: 9. The CDR3 sequence: CASRESGTEYNEQFF. The CDR3 DNA sequence: TGTGCCAGCAGGGAGTCGGGGACAGAATACAATGAGCAGTTCTTC.

This clonotype was counted once. One end of the junction fails to match germline, which may point to a read error. V usage is TRBV5-1 and J usage is TRBJ1-1, with TRBD1 identical over 9 bases. The length of the CDR3 is 12 residues. CDR1 and CDR2 from the germline V gene are SGHRS and YFSETQ. CDR3 protein: CACSSQGADAFF. The CDR3 DNA sequence: TGTGCCTGCAGCTCACAGGGGGCTGACGCTTTCTTT.

The rearrangement links TRBV20-1 to TRBJ2-3; D is uncertain. This CDR3 is 12 amino acids long. V lost 0 bases and J 7 bases, leaving 8 bases between the germline ends. The germline CDR1 and CDR2 sequences are DFQATT and SNEGSKA (reference sequence). The CDR3: CSARDVQNTQYF. The CDR3 bases are TGCAGTGCTAGAGATGTGCAAAATACGCAGTATTTT.

On this clonotype: Since no conserved phenylalanine or tryptophan closes the CDR3, a read error is the likely cause. The limits of the CDR3 on the DNA are not certain, so only TCRdb's listed CDR3 is given. V and J are TRBV10-1 and TRBJ1-4. From its first to its last residue, the CDR3 has 15 amino acids. Germline loops: CDR1 WNHNN, CDR2 SYGVQD (reference sequence). The CDR3 reads CASSRHARYIEKQFC.

The chain combines TRBV7-9 with TRBJ1-2, with D uncertain. The CDR3 has 15 amino acids. Germline assignment: CDR1 SEHNR and CDR2 FQNEAQ (reference sequence). V was cut by 3 bases and J by 13 bases, with 24 bases left in between. CDR3 DNA: TGTGCCAGCAGCTTTAGCCAAGCTGAACACACTGATACCACCTTC. Protein product: CASSFSQAEHTDTTF.

A note on this clonotype: Because the CDR3's place on the DNA is in doubt, the DNA is left out and the CDR3 is given as listed by TCRdb. The chain recombines TRBV12-3 or TRBV12-4 with TRBJ1-6. A total of 23 residues make up the CDR3, ends included. CDR3 residues: CDSSFYICSAHRVGATYNSPLHF.